This is a list of T cell receptor beta chains from one sample in a study of OX40 agonist ivuxolimab in advanced cancers. TCRdb keeps only in-frame clones here, not all; method: immunoSEQ multiplex PCR. The sample carries 26,000 or so clones, roughly 88% recorded once. Sequencing used CD4+ or CD8+ T cells sorted from blood, obtained in a trial of the OX40 agonist ivuxolimab. The receptors stem from an adult with an advanced solid tumor such as melanoma, head and neck, liver or kidney cancer. CDR3s include the opening cysteine and the closing phenylalanine or tryptophan. D genes are given only for firm matches. Clone size appears in some rows only: once, few, many, or a class for an expanded clone.

d_call,clone_size,j_call,v_call,cdr3_nt,cdr3_aa
.,.,TRBJ1-2,TRBV7-3,TGTGCCAGCAGCCCCCAGGGAGACTATGGCTACACCTTC,CASSPQGDYGYTF
.,.,TRBJ2-2,TRBV7-8,TGTGCCAGCAGCTTACGGGGCACCGGGGAGCTGTTTTTT,CASSLRGTGELFF
.,.,TRBJ2-3,TRBV9,TGTGCCAGCAGCGGCCTCAGGGCAGATACGCAGTATTTT,CASSGLRADTQYF
TRBD1,once,TRBJ1-2,TRBV5-4,TGTGCCAGCAGCGAAGATCCGGGACAGGGAAGTTACCTCTATGGCTACACCTTC,CASSEDPGQGSYLYGYTF
.,.,TRBJ2-1,TRBV5-1,TGCGCCAGCAGCACTCGGGTTAGCTCCTACAATGAGCAGTTCTTC,CASSTRVSSYNEQFF
.,.,TRBJ2-5,TRBV19,TGTGCCAGTAGTATCTCTGGGAAAGAGACCCAGTACTTC,CASSISGKETQYF
.,.,TRBJ2-7,TRBV12-2,TGTGCAAGTCGCTCCCGGGGTGGCTACGAGCAGTACTTC,CASRSRGGYEQYF
TRBD1,.,TRBJ2-7,TRBV2,TGTGCCAGCAGTCGGGGACAGGAGCTTTCCGACGAGCAGTACTTC,CASSRGQELSDEQYF
TRBD1,.,TRBJ2-7,TRBV5-1,TGCGCCAGCAGCCCAAGGGGGCACGAGCAGTACTTC,CASSPRGHEQYF
.,.,TRBJ1-1,TRBV4-1,TGCGCCAGCAGCCACGGGAGGACTGAAGCTTTCTTT,CASSHGRTEAFF
.,.,TRBJ2-6,TRBV21-1,TGTGCCAGCAGCAAAGCCCGGACTAGCGGGAAAATCTCTGGGGCCAACGTCCTGACTTTC,CASSKARTSGKISGANVLTF
TRBD2,.,TRBJ2-1,TRBV7-8,TGTGCCAGCAGCTTAGGGCGTGGGAGGGTCACCTACAATGAGCAGTTCTTC,CASSLGRGRVTYNEQFF
.,.,TRBJ1-5,TRBV28,TGTGCCAGCAGTTTAACCTCAGGGCGCAATCAGCCCCAGCATTTT,CASSLTSGRNQPQHF
TRBD1,.,TRBJ2-7,TRBV28,TGTGCCAGCAGTTTGCCCGGGACAGCTTCCTACGAGCAGTACTTC,CASSLPGTASYEQYF
.,.,TRBJ2-5,TRBV25-1,TGTGCCAGCAGTGAATTCGGAGCCCCGGAGACCCAGTACTTC,CASSEFGAPETQYF
.,.,TRBJ2-7,TRBV7-8,TGTGCCAGCAGCTTACCCGGGGTCGGAGGAATGAGGACCTACGAGCAGTACTTC,CASSLPGVGGMRTYEQYF
.,.,TRBJ1-5,TRBV9,TGTGCCAGCAGCGTAGGGCCTGGGAATCAGCCCCAGCATTTT,CASSVGPGNQPQHF